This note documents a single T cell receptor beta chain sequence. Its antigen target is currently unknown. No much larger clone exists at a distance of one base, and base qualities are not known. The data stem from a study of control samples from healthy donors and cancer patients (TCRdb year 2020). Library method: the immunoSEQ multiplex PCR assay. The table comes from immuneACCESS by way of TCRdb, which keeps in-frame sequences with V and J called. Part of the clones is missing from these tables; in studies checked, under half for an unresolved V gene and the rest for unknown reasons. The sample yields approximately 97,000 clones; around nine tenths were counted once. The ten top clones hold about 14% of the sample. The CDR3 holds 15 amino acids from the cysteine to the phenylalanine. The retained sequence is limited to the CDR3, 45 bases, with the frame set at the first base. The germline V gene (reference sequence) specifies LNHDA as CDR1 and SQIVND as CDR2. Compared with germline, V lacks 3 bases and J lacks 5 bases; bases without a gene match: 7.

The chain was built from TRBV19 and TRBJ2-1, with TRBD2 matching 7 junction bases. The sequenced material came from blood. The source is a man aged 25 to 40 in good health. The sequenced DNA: TGTGCCAGTAGTATTTCCCTAGCGGTTAACAATGAGCAGTTCTTC. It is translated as CASSISLAVNNEQFF.